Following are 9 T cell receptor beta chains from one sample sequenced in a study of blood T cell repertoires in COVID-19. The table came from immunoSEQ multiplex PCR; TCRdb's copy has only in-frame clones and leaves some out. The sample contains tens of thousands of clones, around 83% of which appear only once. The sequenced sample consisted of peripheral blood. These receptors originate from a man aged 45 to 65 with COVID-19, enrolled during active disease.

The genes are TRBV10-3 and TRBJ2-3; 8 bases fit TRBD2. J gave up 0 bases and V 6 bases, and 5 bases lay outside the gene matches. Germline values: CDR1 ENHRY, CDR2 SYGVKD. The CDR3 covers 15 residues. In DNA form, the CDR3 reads TGTGCCATCAGGATGACTAGCGTTAGCACAGATACGCAGTATTTT. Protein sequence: CAIRMTSVSTDTQYF.

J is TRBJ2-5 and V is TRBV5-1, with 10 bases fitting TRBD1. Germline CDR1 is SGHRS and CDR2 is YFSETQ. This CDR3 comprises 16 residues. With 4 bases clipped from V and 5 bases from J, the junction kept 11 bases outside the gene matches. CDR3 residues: CASSNRDRGLLETQYF. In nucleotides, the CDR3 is TGCGCCAGCAGCAACCGGGACAGGGGTCTGTTGGAGACCCAGTACTTC.

The CDR3 nucleotides read TGTGCCAGTTGGGGGCCCGGGACAGGGAAAAACATTCAGTACTTC. Residues: CASWGPGTGKNIQYF. The rearrangement joins TRBV19 to TRBJ2-4; 9 positions match TRBD1. The CDR3 loop spans 15 amino acids. The trim removed 8 bases at V and 4 bases at J, leaving 9 bases unmatched. Germline V gives CDR1 LNHDA, CDR2 SQIVND (reference sequence).

The CDR3 sequence is CASRDYAYEQYF. The DNA for the CDR3 is TGTGCCAGCCGGGACTACGCCTACGAGCAGTACTTC. This sequence joins TRBV19 and TRBJ2-7, with 7 bases that match TRBD2. This CDR3 spans 12 amino acids. Germline CDR1 LNHDA, CDR2 SQIVND (reference sequence). Losses at the gene ends were 9 bases for V and 2 bases for J; bases not matched to a gene: 4.

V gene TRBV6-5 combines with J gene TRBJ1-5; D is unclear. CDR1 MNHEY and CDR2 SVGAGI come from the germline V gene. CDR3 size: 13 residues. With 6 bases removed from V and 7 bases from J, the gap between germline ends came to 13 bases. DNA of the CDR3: TGTGCCAGCAGGCGGAGGGAGGGACAGCCCCAGCATTTT. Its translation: CASRRREGQPQHF.

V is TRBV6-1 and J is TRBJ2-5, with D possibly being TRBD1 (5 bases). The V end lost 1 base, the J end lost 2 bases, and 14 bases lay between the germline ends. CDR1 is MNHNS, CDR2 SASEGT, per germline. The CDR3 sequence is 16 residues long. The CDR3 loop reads CASSEVRGAGQETQYF. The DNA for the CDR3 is TGTGCCAGCAGTGAAGTCCGTGGGGCAGGTCAAGAGACCCAGTACTTC.

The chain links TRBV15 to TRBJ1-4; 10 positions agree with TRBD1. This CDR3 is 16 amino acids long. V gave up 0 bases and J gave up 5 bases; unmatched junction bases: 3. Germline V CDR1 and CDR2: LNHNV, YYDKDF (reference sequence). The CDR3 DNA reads TGTGCCACCAGCAGAGATCGGGGACAGGGGAATGAAAAACTGTTTTTT. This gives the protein CATSRDRGQGNEKLFF. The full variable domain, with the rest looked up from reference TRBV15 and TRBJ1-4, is DAMVIQNPRYQVTQFGKPVTLSCSQTLNHNVMYWYQQKSSQAPKLLFHYYDKDFNNEADTPDNFQSRRPNTSFCFLDIRSPGLGDTAMYLCATSRDRGQGNEKLFFGSGTQLSVL.

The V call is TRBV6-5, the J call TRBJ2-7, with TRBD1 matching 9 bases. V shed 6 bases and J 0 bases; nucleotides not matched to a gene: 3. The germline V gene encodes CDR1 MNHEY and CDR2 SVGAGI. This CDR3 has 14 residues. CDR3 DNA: TGTGCCAGCAGGTGGGACAGGGCCTCCTACGAGCAGTACTTC. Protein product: CASRWDRASYEQYF.

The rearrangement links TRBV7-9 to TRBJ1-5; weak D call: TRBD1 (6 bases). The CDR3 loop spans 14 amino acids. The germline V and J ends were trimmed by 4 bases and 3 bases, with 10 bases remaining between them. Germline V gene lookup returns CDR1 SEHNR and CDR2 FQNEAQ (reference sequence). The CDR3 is CASSSGQYNQPQHF. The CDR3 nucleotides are TGTGCCAGCAGCTCTGGACAGTACAATCAGCCCCAGCATTTT.